What follows are 28 T cell receptor beta chains derived from one specimen sequenced in a study of Graves' ophthalmopathy and Graves' hyperthyroidism. Amplification of the TCR beta CDR3 regions used RNA transcripts (as template). In the first round, RT-PCR was carried out with HTBI primers, and a multiplex PCR formed the second round. Using its own MiXCR run on the multiplex PCR reads, TCRdb lists one record per CDR3 protein. The sample lists 57,000 or so distinct CDR3 sequences, approximately 45% seen once, with 4.5% to 5% in the top ten. The material sequenced was peripheral blood. The receptors shown here come from an adult woman with Graves' ophthalmopathy.

The chain employs TRBV4-2 and TRBJ2-3; 9 bases are shared with TRBD2. With 0 bases clipped from V and 4 bases from J, the junction kept 2 bases outside the gene matches. Germline V gives CDR1 LGHNA, CDR2 YNFKEQ. The CDR3 has 15 amino acids. CDR3: CASSQDSGSPDTQYF. CDR3 DNA: TGTGCCAGCAGCCAAGATAGCGGGAGCCCAGATACGCAGTATTTT.

The V gene is TRBV5-6, the J gene TRBJ2-1; 9 nucleotides match TRBD1. In germline, CDR1 is SGHDT, CDR2 YYEEEE. V was pared by 4 bases and J by 4 bases, with 6 bases of the junction left unmatched. The CDR3 extends over 15 amino acids. The CDR3 sequence: CASSPGQGGYNEQFF. The CDR3 DNA reads TGTGCCAGCAGCCCGGGACAGGGTGGGTACAATGAGCAGTTCTTC. The whole variable domain, filled in from reference TRBV5-6 and TRBJ2-1, reads DAGVTQSPTHLIKTRGQQVTLRCSPKSGHDTVSWYQQALGQGPQFIFQYYEEEERQRGNFPDRFSGHQFPNYSSELNVNALLLGDSALYLCASSPGQGGYNEQFFGPGTRLTVL.

This clonotype has a count of ten or more. J is TRBJ2-3 and V is TRBV28, with D perhaps TRBD1 or TRBD2 (5 bases each). Germline V lookup: CDR1 MDHEN, CDR2 SYDVKM. The CDR3 covers 14 residues. Trimming left V 5 bases short and J 2 bases short, with 11 bases between. The CDR3, as DNA: TGTGCCAGCAGTGTCGGGACCCCCACAGATACGCAGTATTTT. As protein: CASSVGTPTDTQYF.

This clonotype has more than one count but fewer than ten. This chain uses TRBV25-1 with TRBJ2-1; a possible D gene is TRBD2 (6 bases). Germline V gene sequence: CDR1 MGHDK, CDR2 SYGVNS. This CDR3 comprises 15 residues. In nucleotides, the CDR3 is TGTGCTAGAGCTGGTAGCGGTAGCTCCTACAATGAGCAGTTCTTC. Translated: CARAGSGSSYNEQFF.

V is TRBV19 and J is TRBJ2-5, with D perhaps assigned TRBD1 or TRBD2 (6 bases each). V was trimmed by 4 bases and J by 5 bases, leaving 14 bases between them. Per germline, CDR1 LNHDA and CDR2 SQIVND (reference sequence). This CDR3 spans 14 amino acids. CDR3 sequence reads: CASSSGTWEETQYF. Written as DNA, the CDR3 is TGTGCCAGTAGTAGCGGGACATGGGAGGAGACCCAGTACTTC.

The chain joins TRBV27 to TRBJ2-2; 9 nucleotides match TRBD2. The CDR3 is made up of 16 amino acids. The V gene end was trimmed by 8 bases and the J gene end by 6 bases; junction bases not matched to a gene: 13. Germline-derived CDR1 and CDR2 are MNHEY and SMNVEV (reference sequence). The CDR3 DNA sequence: TGTGCCAGCGCTGGGGCGGGAGGGCCGCCCTCCGGGGAGCTGTTTTTT. It codes for CASAGAGGPPSGELFF.

The chain has TRBV20-1 and TRBJ2-3; D possibly matches TRBD1 or TRBD2 (7 bases each). Trimming stripped 6 bases from V and 0 bases from J, with 10 bases between. The CDR3 covers 13 residues. Germline V gene lookup returns CDR1 DFQATT and CDR2 SNEGSKA (reference sequence). CDR3 in DNA: TGCAGTGCCCAGGGGGGGAGCACAGATACGCAGTATTTT. Translated, it gives CSAQGGSTDTQYF.

This clonotype has a count of ten or more. The chain combines TRBV5-1 with TRBJ2-3; 12 nucleotides line up with TRBD2. The CDR3 consists of 15 residues. After removal of 4 bases from V and 3 bases from J, the junction contained 3 bases not matched to a gene. CDR1 and CDR2 from the germline V gene are SGHRS and YFSETQ. CDR3 loop: CASSTGTSGTDTQYF. CDR3 in DNA: TGCGCCAGCAGCACCGGGACTAGCGGGACAGATACGCAGTATTTT.

This clonotype occurred many times. CDR3 in amino acids: CASSLGVGTDTQYF. Here the CDR3 DNA reads TGTGCCAGCAGCTTAGGGGTTGGGACAGATACGCAGTATTTT. This rearrangement joins TRBV7-3 to TRBJ2-3; no clear D gene. The CDR3 runs to 14 residues. The ends were cut back, 2 bases at V and 3 bases at J, with 9 bases in the middle. CDR1 is SGHTA, CDR2 FQGTGA, per germline.

Ten or more counts support this clonotype. The rearrangement links TRBV28 to TRBJ2-5; D not resolved. V was clipped by 1 base and J by 2 bases, with 8 bases between them. The CDR3 loop spans 14 amino acids. Per the germline V gene, CDR1 is MDHEN and CDR2 is SYDVKM. CDR3 sequence reads: CASSLSAGQETQYF. CDR3 DNA: TGTGCCAGCAGTTTATCGGCAGGTCAAGAGACCCAGTACTTC.

This clonotype was counted between two and nine times. A much larger clone differs from this one at a single base, so this may be a read error. The chain joins TRBV12-3 or TRBV12-4 to TRBJ2-3; maybe TRBD1 (6 bases). This CDR3 comprises 14 residues. V was trimmed by 4 bases and J by 8 bases, leaving 16 bases between them. The CDR3 DNA follows: TGTGCCAGCAGTTACCTAACGGGACATGCTACGCAGTATTTT. Amino acid sequence: CASSYLTGHATQYF.

This clonotype was seen repeatedly, ten times or more. The rearrangement links TRBV4-3 to TRBJ2-7; 7 bases are a match to TRBD1. This CDR3 is built from 15 residues. The germline CDR1 and CDR2 sequences are LGHNA and YSLEER. Germline trimming cut 0 bases from V and 3 bases from J; bases unmatched to any gene: 5. The CDR3 is CASSQEKGAGYEQYF. The CDR3 DNA follows: TGCGCCAGCAGCCAAGAGAAGGGGGCCGGCTACGAGCAGTACTTC.

In the case of this clonotype: One end of the junction varies from germline; a read error may be responsible. The V call is TRBV20-1, the J call TRBJ2-5, with D possibly being TRBD1 (6 bases). Germline V gives CDR1 DFQATT, CDR2 SNEGSKA (reference sequence). CDR3 length equals 13 residues. The CDR3 loop reads CSARTQGQEAQYF. In DNA, the CDR3 is TGCAGTGCTAGAACCCAGGGACAAGAGGCCCAGTACTTC.

This clonotype occurred many times. The genes are TRBV28 and TRBJ2-7; 8 bases map to TRBD2. Germline V CDR1 and CDR2: MDHEN, SYDVKM. The V and J ends lost 6 bases and 4 bases, in that order; junction bases with no gene match: 5. The CDR3 has 13 residues. The CDR3 here is CASRSGRRYEQYF. The CDR3 DNA is TGTGCCAGCAGGAGCGGGAGAAGGTACGAGCAGTACTTC.

As DNA, the CDR3 is TGTGCCAGCAGCTTTAGCGGGTGGGGGCAGTTCTTC. Its protein is CASSFSGWGQFF. V gene TRBV5-5 combines with J gene TRBJ2-1; 7 nucleotides line up with TRBD2. The J segment lost 12 bases and the V segment lost 2 bases, leaving 5 bases of the junction unmatched. In germline, CDR1 is SGHKS, CDR2 YYEKEE (reference sequence). The CDR3 spans 12 residues.

In its sample, this clonotype was seen many times. In DNA, the CDR3 is TGCGCCAGCAGCTTGGTGCCAGCGAATGAAAAACTGTTTTTT. Protein product: CASSLVPANEKLFF. This chain joins TRBV5-1 and TRBJ1-4, with no clear D. The CDR3 runs 14 residues. Germline CDR1 SGHRS, CDR2 YFSETQ. The germline V and J ends were trimmed by 0 bases and 5 bases, with 8 bases remaining between them.

Ten or more counts support this clonotype. The chain recombines TRBV5-8 with TRBJ2-5; D is ambiguous. The CDR3 extends over 13 amino acids. Trimming pared 0 bases from V and 3 bases from J, leaving 6 bases between. Germline V gives CDR1 SGHTS, CDR2 YDEGEE. CDR3 bases: TGTGCCAGCAGCTTGGACAGAAAAGAGACCCAGTACTTC. It is translated as CASSLDRKETQYF. Full variable domain (outside the CDR3, taken from reference TRBV5-8 and TRBJ2-5): EAGVTQSPTHLIKTRGQQATLRCSPISGHTSVYWYQQALGLGLQFLLWYDEGEERNRGNFPPRFSGRQFPNYSSELNVNALELEDSALYLCASSLDRKETQYFGPGTRLLVL.

As regards this clonotype: Its ends do not fully match the called genes, so a read error is possible. The genes are TRBV5-1 and TRBJ2-1; 11 nucleotides match TRBD2. Per the germline V gene, CDR1 is SGHRS and CDR2 is YFSETQ. This CDR3 spans 15 amino acids. CDR3 nucleotides: TGCGCCATCAGCTCCACTAGCGGGAGTTACGATGAGCAGTTCTTC. Its translation: CAISSTSGSYDEQFF.

V usage is TRBV7-2 and J usage is TRBJ2-5; D could derive from TRBD1 or TRBD2 (6 bases each). The germline V gene encodes CDR1 SGHTA and CDR2 FQGNSA. Trimming removed 3 bases at V and 13 bases at J, with 15 bases between. The CDR3 has 12 residues. The CDR3 reads CASSFWPGARYF. The CDR3 nucleotides read TGTGCCAGCAGCTTTTGGCCGGGGGCGAGGTACTTC.

As regards this clonotype: Sequence at one end of the junction differs from germline and may be a read error. For the CDR3, the DNA is TGTGCGAGCAGTGAAGAAGCGGGAGAGTACGATGAGCAGTTCTTC. As protein: CASSEEAGEYDEQFF. V usage is TRBV6-4 and J usage is TRBJ2-1; 8 bases align to TRBD2. Germline assignment: CDR1 MRHNA and CDR2 SNTAGT. This CDR3 has 15 amino acids.

The chain uses TRBV9 and TRBJ2-5; D is possibly TRBD2 (5 bases). The V gene lost 7 bases and the J gene lost 2 bases, with 12 bases spanning the gap. Germline CDR1 is SGDLS and CDR2 is YYNGEE. The length of the CDR3 is 13 residues. CDR3 region: CASAEGRQETQYF. CDR3 DNA sequence: TGTGCCAGCGCAGAGGGAAGGCAAGAGACCCAGTACTTC.

V usage is TRBV25-1 and J usage is TRBJ2-1; 10 positions agree with TRBD1. CDR3 length: 14 residues. After removal of 7 bases from V and 2 bases from J, the junction contained 2 bases not matched to a gene. Germline V CDR1 and CDR2: MGHDK, SYGVNS. The CDR3 here is CASTGTGAYNEQFF. CDR3 in DNA: TGTGCCAGCACCGGGACAGGGGCCTACAATGAGCAGTTCTTC.

The chain joins TRBV24-1 to TRBJ1-2; D ambiguous. With 0 bases removed from V and 2 bases from J, the gap between germline ends came to 9 bases. CDR1 is KGHDR and CDR2 is SFDVKD in the germline V gene. This CDR3 has 15 residues. The chain's CDR3 is CATSDLWRANYGYTF. CDR3 DNA: TGTGCCACCAGTGATTTGTGGAGGGCCAACTATGGCTACACCTTC.

In its sample, this clonotype ranks as medium-sized. A junction boundary mismatches the germline segment, possibly from a read error. V usage is TRBV7-8 and J usage is TRBJ2-3, with a weak D call TRBD2 (6 bases). The CDR3 totals 15 residues. The germline CDR1 and CDR2 sequences are SGHVS and FQNEAQ. CDR3 protein: CASSLAYTSTDTQYF. The CDR3 bases are TGTGCCAGCAGCCTAGCGTACACTAGCACAGATACGCAGTATTTT.

This clonotype was seen a few times. This may come from a read error, since a much larger clone is one base off. This chain joins TRBV30 and TRBJ2-7; no reliable D call. The CDR3 has 11 residues. Germline CDR1 GTSNPN, CDR2 SVGIG (reference sequence). In DNA form, the CDR3 reads TGTGCCTGGAGTCTTACTTACGGGCAGTACTTC. It codes for CAWSLTYGQYF.

This clonotype was counted ten times or more. This may be a read error, as it is one base from a much larger clone. J is TRBJ2-7 and V is TRBV6-1; unclear D gene. The V gene's germline CDR1 is MNHNS and CDR2 SASEGT. The CDR3 covers 13 residues. The V and J ends lost 3 bases and 5 bases respectively, with 11 bases between them. The CDR3 reads CASSDGPVDEQYF. CDR3 in DNA: TGTGCCAGCAGTGACGGTCCGGTCGACGAGCAGTACTTC.

This chain joins TRBV2 and TRBJ1-3, with unresolved D. V dropped 2 bases and J dropped 5 bases, with 16 bases sitting between them. This CDR3 is 16 amino acids long. Germline CDR1 SNHLY, CDR2 FYNNEI. CDR3 DNA: TGTGCCAGCAGTGAAATTCGTTCGAAGGGCAGAAACACCATATATTTT. Protein sequence: CASSEIRSKGRNTIYF.

This clonotype was recorded at least ten times. The J gene is TRBJ2-6, the V gene TRBV7-9, with D possibly being TRBD1 (6 bases). Trimming removed 4 bases at V and 0 bases at J, with 7 bases between. Per germline, CDR1 SEHNR and CDR2 FQNEAQ (reference sequence). The CDR3 runs to 15 residues. The DNA for the CDR3 is TGTGCCAGCAGCTGGACAGTCTCTGGGGCCAACGTCCTGACTTTC. Protein sequence: CASSWTVSGANVLTF.